This paragraph reports one T cell receptor beta chain. The data are from a study of shared clonotypes between healthy human individuals. Once extracted for a subset, genomic DNA was divided evenly among several immunoSEQ plates. Generated by immunoSEQ multiplex PCR, the TCRdb table keeps only in-frame clones and is missing some. The sample consists of some 1,100,000 clones, approximately 80% of them appearing once. This clonotype was sampled from a man aged 18 to 29 in good health. Some clones in this sample may be carry-over from other donors' samples. The sample taken for sequencing was memory CD4+ T cells from PBMCs. Described subset: CD45RA-negative fraction.

The CDR3 protein is CASSTDLQGATEAFF. The CDR3 nucleotides read TGTGCCAGCAGCACAGATCTCCAGGGGGCTACTGAAGCTTTCTTT. The chain has TRBV7-2 and TRBJ1-1; 8 bases align to TRBD1. Unmatched junction bases numbered 10, after V lost 5 bases and J lost 5 bases. The CDR3 has 15 amino acids. The germline V gene has CDR1 SGHTA and CDR2 FQGNSA.